This T cell receptor beta chain derives from a study of CD8+ T cells in alopecia areata. Study-level findings and limits: Scalp clonality, along with expanded CD8+ clones among the top 100, was significantly decreased by tofacitinib. Affected lesional scalp, above all in alopecia totalis/universalis, was more clonal than normal scalp. The study found that many expanded lesional clones persisted in scalp and blood during tofacitinib. One nonresponder leaves baseline CD8+ expansion's link to response uncertain.

This CDR3 comprises 13 residues. Germline CDR1 is SGHRS and CDR2 is YFSETQ. V lost 0 bases and J lost 5, with 8 bases in between. On this clone: Its specificity is unknown.

Specified treatment: oral pan-JAK inhibitor, 5-10 mg twice daily. TCR sequencing used cDNA made by reverse transcription of extracted RNA. The protocol was immunoSEQ multiplex PCR, while the TCRdb copy is restricted to in-frame clones and leaves out a portion. The table records over 200,000 clones, around three fifths of them present only once. The specimen comprised CD4+ T cells sorted from blood, sampled at week 4, from a patient treated with tofacitinib. This sequence was found in a human donor with alopecia areata. The V call is TRBV5-1, the J call TRBJ2-5; no firm D call. CDR3 DNA: TGCGCCAGCAGCTTGGAGGGCTCGGAGACCCAGTACTTC. This encodes CASSLEGSETQYF.